The 23 T cell receptor beta chains in this list originate from one sample, sequenced in a study of cytomegalovirus exposure and HLA in healthy donors. PCR amplification relied on 60 Vbeta primers (plus 13 Jbeta primers). Assay used: immunoSEQ multiplex PCR; TCRdb lists only in-frame clones, some missing. Altogether approximately 140,000 clones are present, 73% being singletons, with the ten largest covering approximately 1.6%. The sequencing sample was made of PBMCs. Receptors were obtained from a young woman in good health and CMV-seronegative.

The V call is TRBV14, the J call TRBJ1-2; possible D gene TRBD1, 5 bases. V shed 4 bases and J shed 4 bases, with 10 bases lying between them. From germline, CDR1 is SGHDN and CDR2 FVKESK. This CDR3 region has 13 residues. This CDR3 is CASSPQDFYGYTF. The CDR3 nucleotides are TGTGCCAGCAGCCCACAGGATTTCTATGGCTACACCTTC.

This rearrangement joins TRBV28 to TRBJ1-1; D is undetermined. The CDR3 is 15 residues long. CDR1 is MDHEN, CDR2 SYDVKM, per germline. Trimming stripped 3 bases from V and 1 base from J, with 12 bases between. As DNA, the CDR3 is TGTGCCAGCAGTTTTCTGGGCACTAGGAACACTGAAGCTTTCTTT. It yields the protein CASSFLGTRNTEAFF.

The chain combines TRBV5-1 with TRBJ2-7; 7 bases are shared with TRBD2. Trimming took 0 bases from V and 3 from J; bases not matched to a gene: 12. Germline V gene data show CDR1 as SGHRS and CDR2 as YFSETQ. This CDR3 has 17 residues. CDR3 region: CASSLGDAGPGGYEQYV. Written as DNA, the CDR3 is TGCGCCAGCAGCTTGGGGGACGCGGGACCGGGAGGCTACGAGCAGTACGTC.

The chain links TRBV21-1 to TRBJ2-5; TRBD2 is taken as the D call from the table, unchecked against the DNA. TRBV21-1 constitutes a pseudogene. The CDR3 totals 14 residues. This chain's CDR3 is CASSNRRAQETQYF. CDR3 DNA: TGTGCCAGCAGCAATAGAAGAGCCCAAGAGACCCAGTACTTC.

The chain uses TRBV6-5 and TRBJ1-1, with D unclear. Per the germline V gene, CDR1 is MNHEY and CDR2 is SVGAGI. The ends were cut back, 6 bases at V and 3 bases at J, with 11 bases in the middle. This CDR3 is built from 13 residues. CDR3: CASSPYGDTEAFF. CDR3 nucleotides: TGTGCCAGCAGCCCCTACGGGGACACTGAAGCTTTCTTT.

V gene TRBV9 combines with J gene TRBJ1-4; weak D call: TRBD1 (6 bases). From germline, CDR1 is SGDLS and CDR2 YYNGEE. V lost 3 bases and J lost 6, with 12 bases in between. The CDR3 is 14 amino acids. This CDR3 reads CASSGEQGHEKLFF. CDR3 DNA sequence: TGTGCCAGCAGCGGAGAACAGGGACATGAAAAACTGTTTTTT. The complete variable domain, with remaining parts taken from reference TRBV9 and TRBJ1-4, reads DSGVTQTPKHLITATGQRVTLRCSPRSGDLSVYWYQQSLDQGLQFLIQYYNGEERAKGNILERFSAQQFPDLHSELNLSSLELGDSALYFCASSGEQGHEKLFFGSGTQLSVL.

This chain uses TRBV29-1 with TRBJ2-7; 8 positions agree with TRBD1. The CDR3 runs 13 residues. Trimming took 7 bases from V and 3 from J; bases not matched to a gene: 8. Germline V gives CDR1 SQVTM, CDR2 ANQGSEA. The CDR3, as DNA: TGCAGCGCAATTCAGGGGGCCGGCTACGAGCAGTACTTC. Translated: CSAIQGAGYEQYF.

The CDR3 DNA follows: TGTGCCAGCAGCGGGAACAGGGGGACTAGCACAGATACGCAGTATTTT. Encoded protein: CASSGNRGTSTDTQYF. The rearrangement links TRBV5-6 to TRBJ2-3; 8 bases line up with TRBD1. The CDR3 covers 16 residues. Germline CDR1 reads SGHDT; CDR2 reads YYEEEE. V dropped 4 bases and J dropped 0; count of bases not matched to a gene: 7.

The chain carries TRBV6-1 and TRBJ2-7; D possibly corresponds to TRBD1 (5 bases). Germline-derived CDR1 and CDR2 are MNHNS and SASEGT. This CDR3 region has 14 residues. The V end was cut by 3 bases, the J end by 0 bases, with 9 bases between. The CDR3 DNA reads TGTGCCAGCAGTGACCTACAGGCCTCCTACGAGCAGTACTTC. Protein product: CASSDLQASYEQYF.

The chain couples TRBV4-3 to TRBJ2-1; D not certain. CDR1 and CDR2 from the germline V gene are LGHNA and YSLEER. This CDR3 region has 12 residues. V dropped 2 bases and J dropped 7 bases, with 6 bases sitting between them. CDR3 nucleotides: TGCGCCAGCAGCCAATTAGAGAATGAGCAGTTCTTC. This encodes CASSQLENEQFF.

This chain links TRBV18 with TRBJ2-1; D gene ambiguous. Trimming removed 0 bases at V and 0 bases at J, with 6 bases between. This CDR3 spans 15 amino acids. Germline V gene data show CDR1 as KGHSH and CDR2 as LQKENI. CDR3 sequence reads: CASSPPVSSYNEQFF. CDR3 nucleotides: TGTGCCAGCTCACCACCCGTGAGCTCCTACAATGAGCAGTTCTTC. The full variable domain, rest sourced from reference TRBV18 and TRBJ2-1, is NAGVMQNPRHLVRRRGQEARLRCSPMKGHSHVYWYRQLPEEGLKFMVYLQKENIIDESGMPKERFSAEFPKEGPSILRIQQVVRGDSAAYFCASSPPVSSYNEQFFGPGTRLTVL.

This clone occurred a few times. The rearrangement uses TRBV21-1 and TRBJ1-5; TRBD1, the table's D call, was not compared with the DNA. TRBV21-1 is an annotated pseudogene. The CDR3 sequence is 14 residues long. CDR3 bases: TGTGCCAGCAGCAAGGGCAGGAGCAATCAGCCCCAGCATTTT. Translated, it gives CASSKGRSNQPQHF.

This sequence joins TRBV4-2 and TRBJ1-1, with 8 bases lining up with TRBD1. V was pared by 0 bases and J by 0 bases, with 6 bases of the junction left unmatched. This CDR3 contains 17 residues. The V gene's germline CDR1 is LGHNA and CDR2 YNFKEQ. The DNA of the CDR3 is TGTGCCAGCAGCCAAGATGGGACAGGCCCAATGAACACTGAAGCTTTCTTT. Protein sequence: CASSQDGTGPMNTEAFF.

The rearrangement uses TRBV10-1 and TRBJ2-1, with a tentative D call TRBD1 (8 bases). Trimming left V 4 bases short and J 4 bases short, with 17 bases between. The CDR3 runs 16 residues. CDR1 and CDR2 from the germline V gene are WNHNN and SYGVQD (reference sequence). The chain's CDR3 is CASSAGQGGRYNEQFF. As DNA, the CDR3 is TGCGCCAGCAGTGCCGGACAGGGAGGGAGGTACAATGAGCAGTTCTTC.

V and J are TRBV6-1 and TRBJ2-5, with D maybe TRBD2 (6 bases). V was clipped by 6 bases and J by 5 bases, with 13 bases between them. Looked up from germline, CDR1 is MNHNS and CDR2 is SASEGT. The CDR3 is 13 residues long. CDR3 region: CASSRLGRETQYF. The CDR3 DNA follows: TGTGCCAGCAGCCGACTAGGGAGGGAGACCCAGTACTTC.

V is TRBV11-2 and J is TRBJ2-2, with TRBD1 matching over 9 bases. The CDR3 has 17 amino acids. The germline gives CDR1 SGHAT, CDR2 FQNNGV. The trim removed 6 bases at V and 4 bases at J, leaving 12 bases unmatched. The CDR3 sequence is CASRLRRDREGTGELFF. The CDR3 DNA follows: TGTGCCAGCAGATTAAGGAGGGACAGGGAGGGCACCGGGGAGCTGTTTTTT.

The chain links TRBV5-6 to TRBJ1-1; TRBD1 is a possible D gene (6 bases). The germline gives CDR1 SGHDT, CDR2 YYEEEE. The ends were cut back, 2 bases at V and 5 bases at J, with 13 bases in the middle. This CDR3 region has 14 residues. CDR3 nucleotide sequence: TGTGCCAGCAGCTTTCAACAGCAGGGGACTGAAGCTTTCTTT. Protein: CASSFQQQGTEAFF.

The V call is TRBV30, the J call TRBJ1-5, with TRBD1 matching 8 bases. This CDR3 contains 14 residues. With V trimmed by 2 bases and J by 7 bases, 7 bases remained unmatched. The germline gives CDR1 GTSNPN, CDR2 SVGIG (reference sequence). CDR3 region: CAWSISDRGQPQHF. In DNA form, the CDR3 reads TGTGCCTGGAGTATAAGTGACAGGGGACAGCCCCAGCATTTT.

The chain has TRBV10-3 and TRBJ2-1; 9 bases agree with TRBD2. Germline CDR1 is ENHRY and CDR2 is SYGVKD. The V and J ends lost 10 bases and 4 bases, in that order; junction bases with no gene match: 11. The CDR3 runs to 15 residues. CDR3 protein: CASAGGGGGYNEQFF. CDR3 DNA sequence: TGTGCCAGCGCCGGCGGCGGGGGGGGGTACAATGAGCAGTTCTTC.

This chain uses TRBV28 with TRBJ1-5, with 7 nucleotides matching TRBD1. The CDR3 consists of 16 residues. Germline trimming cut 5 bases from V and 2 bases from J; bases unmatched to any gene: 9. Germline V CDR1 and CDR2: MDHEN, SYDVKM. CDR3 protein: CASSKPGTVGNQPQHF. As DNA, the CDR3 is TGTGCCAGCAGTAAACCCGGGACAGTTGGCAATCAGCCCCAGCATTTT.

The V gene is TRBV19, the J gene TRBJ1-1; D might be TRBD1 (6 bases). The CDR3 has 15 amino acids. The V gene lost 5 bases and the J gene lost 1 base, with 14 bases spanning the gap. CDR1 and CDR2 from the germline V gene are LNHDA and SQIVND (reference sequence). The DNA of the CDR3 is TGTGCCAGTAGTTACACAGGGTTGTCGAACACTGAAGCTTTCTTT. Translating it yields CASSYTGLSNTEAFF.

The chain couples TRBV11-2 to TRBJ2-2; D call uncertain. The CDR3 is made up of 18 amino acids. V was clipped by 1 base and J by 0 bases, with 15 bases between them. The V gene's germline CDR1 is SGHAT and CDR2 FQNNGV. In nucleotides, the CDR3 is TGTGCCAGCAGCTTAGTCCTTGCAGTATATTCGAACACCGGGGAGCTGTTTTTT. It specifies CASSLVLAVYSNTGELFF.

V is TRBV4-3 and J is TRBJ2-2; TRBD1 matches at 8 bases. After removal of 1 base from V and 5 bases from J, the junction contained 6 bases not matched to a gene. The V gene's germline CDR1 is LGHNA and CDR2 YSLEER. The CDR3 covers 16 residues. CDR3 sequence: CASSQVDRGFTGELFF. The CDR3 region has the DNA TGCGCCAGCAGCCAAGTTGACAGGGGATTTACCGGGGAGCTGTTTTTT.